The clone carrying this T cell receptor (beta chain) was observed a single time. The antigen remains undetermined. Trimming cost V 8 bases and J 4 bases, with 16 bases left between them. This CDR3 comprises 14 residues. The V gene's germline CDR1 is MGHRA and CDR2 YSYEKL. The sample is drawn from a study of read filtering for tumor transcriptome and immune sequencing. Whole-study results and caveats: Without single-read clonotypes, shared clonotype proportions correlated more between IR-seq and RNA-seq.

The library was built from about 400 ng RNA with molecular barcoded adaptors for alpha/delta and beta/gamma chains. From the reads, TCRdb called clonotypes with MiXCR, one entry per CDR3 protein. Here the sample spans approximately 150,000 distinct CDR3 sequences, under 15% being singletons. At the time of active disease, bone marrow was collected from every patient. The TCR was taken from a donor at least 40 years old with multiple myeloma. The sample taken for sequencing was a population of CD138-negative cells sorted from bone marrow. This sequence joins TRBV4-1 and TRBJ2-3; D ambiguous. The CDR3 sequence: CASGLYLGSDTQYF. The CDR3, as DNA: TGCGCCAGCGGCCTTTATTTGGGGTCAGATACGCAGTATTTT.